One and the same sample provided the 16 T cell receptor beta chains below, sequenced in a study of cytomegalovirus exposure and HLA in healthy donors. PCR employed 60 Vbeta and 13 Jbeta primers. Assay used: immunoSEQ multiplex PCR; TCRdb lists only in-frame clones, some missing. Of 150,000 to 200,000 clones listed, roughly 79% are singletons. The sample was PBMCs. These receptors all come from a woman in her twenties or thirties in good health and CMV-seropositive.

The rearrangement links TRBV5-1 to TRBJ1-2, with 10 bases lining up with TRBD1. Germline V CDR1 and CDR2: SGHRS, YFSETQ. Trimming removed 4 bases from V and 2 bases from J; junction bases left unmatched: 5. This CDR3 has 15 amino acids. The CDR3 coding sequence is TGCGCCAGCAGCACCCCGGGACAGGGGAACTATGGCTACACCTTC. Amino acids: CASSTPGQGNYGYTF.

The chain is built from TRBV7-2 and TRBJ2-6, with D perhaps matching TRBD1 (5 bases). The germline CDR1 and CDR2 sequences are SGHTA and FQGNSA. The germline V and J ends were trimmed by 2 bases and 4 bases, with 12 bases remaining between them. CDR3 length equals 16 residues. The DNA for the CDR3 is TGTGCCAGCAGCTTACGACAGCTAGGGGGGGCCAACGTCCTGACTTTC. Its translation: CASSLRQLGGANVLTF. Full variable domain (missing parts from reference TRBV7-2 and TRBJ2-6): GAGVSQSPSNKVTEKGKDVELRCDPISGHTALYWYRQSLGQGLEFLIYFQGNSAPDKSGLPSDRFSAERTGGSVSTLTIQRTQQEDSAVYLCASSLRQLGGANVLTFGAGSRLTVL.

The gene calls are TRBV19 and TRBJ2-2; D gene uncertain. Germline assignment: CDR1 LNHDA and CDR2 SQIVND (reference sequence). The ends were cut back, 6 bases at V and 4 bases at J, with 12 bases in the middle. This CDR3 has 14 residues. The CDR3 DNA sequence: TGTGCCAGTAGCATTCAGGTTACCACCGGGGAGCTGTTTTTT. Protein: CASSIQVTTGELFF. Full variable domain (missing parts from reference TRBV19 and TRBJ2-2): DGGITQSPKYLFRKEGQNVTLSCEQNLNHDAMYWYRQDPGQGLRLIYYSQIVNDFQKGDIAEGYSVSREKKESFPLTVTSAQKNPTAFYLCASSIQVTTGELFFGEGSRLTVL.

This chain links TRBV18 with TRBJ1-4, with D uncertain. Per germline, CDR1 KGHSH and CDR2 LQKENI. CDR3 length: 15 residues. The germline V and J ends were trimmed by 3 bases and 3 bases, with 11 bases remaining between them. The CDR3 bases are TGTGCCAGCTCACCCGTCGGAGGAGCTAATGAAAAACTGTTTTTT. This gives the protein CASSPVGGANEKLFF.

The CDR3 sequence: CAWSFTGTGEKLFF. DNA for the CDR3: TGTGCCTGGAGTTTCACAGGGACGGGGGAAAAACTGTTTTTT. This sequence joins TRBV30 and TRBJ1-4; possibly TRBD1 for D (6 bases). CDR1 is GTSNPN, CDR2 SVGIG, per germline (reference sequence). This CDR3 has 14 amino acids. Trimming removed 2 bases at V and 8 bases at J, with 15 bases between.

As DNA, the CDR3 is TGTGCCAGCAGCCTTACAGCGGAGTCAGGCAATCAGCCCCAGCATTTT. This codes for CASSLTAESGNQPQHF. The chain recombines TRBV9 with TRBJ1-5; D ambiguous. Germline V lookup: CDR1 SGDLS, CDR2 YYNGEE. The V and J ends lost 4 bases and 2 bases respectively, with 16 bases between them. There are 16 residues in the CDR3.

The rearrangement links TRBV6-1 to TRBJ2-3; the match to TRBD2 covers 7 bases. This CDR3 spans 14 amino acids. From germline, CDR1 is MNHNS and CDR2 SASEGT. J was trimmed by 3 bases and V by 8 bases; bases with no gene match: 8. Here the CDR3 reads CASGGRDGTDTQYF. CDR3 DNA sequence: TGTGCCAGCGGGGGGAGGGACGGGACAGATACGCAGTATTTT.

The genes are TRBV7-2 and TRBJ1-2, with TRBD1 matching 9 bases. This CDR3 contains 14 residues. Per germline, CDR1 SGHTA and CDR2 FQGNSA. With V trimmed by 5 bases and J by 2 bases, 3 bases remained unmatched. The CDR3 region is CASSPDRGNYGYTF. In nucleotides, the CDR3 is TGTGCCAGCAGCCCGGACAGGGGCAACTATGGCTACACCTTC.

J is TRBJ2-5 and V is TRBV5-4; D is ambiguous. Deletions cut 0 bases from V and 2 bases from J, with 14 bases between. CDR1 SGHNT and CDR2 YYREEE come from the germline V gene (reference sequence). The CDR3 runs 16 residues. The CDR3 protein is CASSLGQVELQETQYF. The CDR3 DNA is TGTGCCAGCAGCTTGGGCCAGGTAGAGCTGCAAGAGACCCAGTACTTC.

This clone was recorded once. The chain is built from TRBV30 and TRBJ1-5; 10 nucleotides line up with TRBD1. There are 14 residues in the CDR3. Per germline, CDR1 GTSNPN and CDR2 SVGIG (reference sequence). Trimming took 4 bases from V and 7 from J; bases not matched to a gene: 7. The CDR3, as DNA: TGTGCCTGGAAAGGGACAGGGGAAGAACAGCCCCAGCATTTT. It specifies CAWKGTGEEQPQHF.

The V gene is TRBV5-8, the J gene TRBJ2-5; 9 nucleotides line up with TRBD1. The CDR3 contains 15 residues. The junction had 9 bases not matched to a gene; V was cut back by 4 bases and J by 5 bases. Germline values: CDR1 SGHTS, CDR2 YDEGEE. Here the CDR3 reads CASSPTGGLSETQYF. CDR3 bases: TGTGCCAGCAGCCCCACAGGGGGCCTCTCGGAGACCCAGTACTTC.

The chain employs TRBV15 and TRBJ2-6; 9 positions agree with TRBD1. J lost 2 bases, V lost 4 bases, and 9 bases had no gene match. The CDR3 spans 18 residues. Germline CDR1 reads LNHNV; CDR2 reads YYDKDF (reference sequence). In DNA form, the CDR3 reads TGTGCCACCAGCATAGATTGGGGACAGGGCACTGGGGCCAACGTCCTGACTTTC. Protein sequence: CATSIDWGQGTGANVLTF.

V usage is TRBV7-7 and J usage is TRBJ2-1, with D maybe TRBD2 (5 bases). The ends were cut back, 6 bases at V and 0 bases at J, with 6 bases in the middle. CDR3 size: 13 residues. Germline loops: CDR1 SSHAT, CDR2 FNYEAQ (reference sequence). CDR3 region: CASSSDSYNEQFF. In DNA, the CDR3 is TGTGCCAGCAGTAGCGACTCCTACAATGAGCAGTTCTTC.

The CDR3 protein is CASSPAGGVGEQYF. The CDR3 nucleotides read TGTGCCAGCAGCCCCGCCGGGGGGGTTGGCGAGCAGTACTTC. The J gene is TRBJ2-5, the V gene TRBV6-6, with TRBD2 matching over 8 bases. The end of the DNA aligns better with TRBJ2-7, so the J call may be wrong. This CDR3 contains 14 residues. Germline CDR1 MNHNY, CDR2 SVGAGI (reference sequence).

This chain joins TRBV7-9 and TRBJ1-2; the match to TRBD1 covers 12 bases. CDR3 length: 15 amino acids. Germline CDR1 SEHNR, CDR2 FQNEAQ (reference sequence). V was clipped by 4 bases and J by 5 bases; unmatched bases: 5. CDR3 sequence reads: CASSSPGQGAYGYTF. The CDR3, as DNA: TGTGCCAGCAGCTCGCCGGGACAGGGGGCTTATGGCTACACCTTC.

This chain uses TRBV4-3 with TRBJ1-6; no firm D call. V dropped 8 bases and J dropped 7 bases, with 18 bases sitting between them. Germline V lookup: CDR1 LGHNA, CDR2 YSLEER. CDR3 length: 15 residues. The DNA for the CDR3 is TGCGCCAGCGCCCAGACGGCCCGAGGGAATTCACCCCTCCACTTT. Its protein is CASAQTARGNSPLHF.